One and the same sample provided the 12 T cell receptor beta chains below, sequenced in a study of B cell selection in AIRE deficiency. Clones were read by immunoSEQ multiplex PCR, and TCRdb kept only the in-frame ones, dropping some. Here the sample spans about 27,000 clones, 95% to 96% being singletons. Conventional CD4 T cells were sorted as CD4+CD127+ cells. The sample taken for sequencing was CD4+CD127+ conventional T cells sorted from PBMCs. The receptors were gathered from a human donor in good health.

The chain carries TRBV6-5 and TRBJ1-5, with D maybe TRBD1 (6 bases). The V and J ends lost 2 bases and 7 bases respectively, with 12 bases between them. CDR1 is MNHEY and CDR2 is SVGAGI in the germline V gene. This CDR3 contains 14 residues. For the CDR3, the DNA is TGTGCCAGCAGTTACGGGGGGGCAGACCAGCCCCAGCATTTT. It codes for CASSYGGADQPQHF.

This chain links TRBV30 with TRBJ1-1; tentatively, D is TRBD1 (6 bases). V lost 6 bases and J lost 1, with 15 bases in between. The CDR3 covers 14 residues. The germline V gene has CDR1 GTSNPN and CDR2 SVGIG (reference sequence). In nucleotides, the CDR3 is TGTGCCTGCCCTTCAGGGGTTACGAACACTGAAGCTTTCTTT. Translation: CACPSGVTNTEAFF.

The V call is TRBV2, the J call TRBJ1-5; no reliable D call. Trimming cost V 6 bases and J 8 bases, with 8 bases left between them. Germline CDR1 SNHLY, CDR2 FYNNEI. The CDR3 sequence is 11 residues long. The chain's CDR3 is CASSFGEPQHF. The CDR3 region has the DNA TGTGCCAGCAGCTTCGGGGAGCCCCAGCATTTT. The variable domain in full, with the rest retrieved from reference TRBV2 and TRBJ1-5, is EPEVTQTPSHQVTQMGQEVILRCVPISNHLYFYWYRQILGQKVEFLVSFYNNEISEKSEIFDDQFSVERPDGSNFTLKIRSTKLEDSAMYFCASSFGEPQHFGDGTRLSIL.

The chain uses TRBV28 and TRBJ1-6; 7 bases match TRBD1. The CDR3 runs to 11 residues. Germline values: CDR1 MDHEN, CDR2 SYDVKM. V gave up 5 bases and J gave up 14 bases; unmatched junction bases: 3. The CDR3 sequence is CASSEDRTLHF. Written as DNA, the CDR3 is TGTGCCAGCAGTGAGGACAGGACCCTCCACTTT.

CDR3 sequence (DNA): TGTGCCAGCAGGGATCTTAACTATGGCTACACCTTC. It specifies CASRDLNYGYTF. V is TRBV6-6 and J is TRBJ1-2; D is undetermined. V lost 6 bases to trimming and J lost 1 base, with 6 bases between them. Germline V gene lookup returns CDR1 MNHNY and CDR2 SVGAGI (reference sequence). This CDR3 comprises 12 residues.

This chain joins TRBV7-2 and TRBJ2-3; a possible D gene is TRBD2 (6 bases). CDR3 length equals 15 residues. In germline, CDR1 is SGHTA, CDR2 FQGNSA. The germline V and J ends were trimmed by 5 bases and 1 base, with 13 bases remaining between them. CDR3 sequence reads: CASSLSGTRTDTQYF. DNA for the CDR3: TGTGCCAGCAGCCTTAGCGGAACCCGCACAGATACGCAGTATTTT.

This rearrangement joins TRBV18 to TRBJ1-5; D ambiguous. Per the germline V gene, CDR1 is KGHSH and CDR2 is LQKENI. The V gene lost 1 base and the J gene lost 7 bases, with 14 bases spanning the gap. CDR3 length: 15 residues. CDR3 loop: CASSPLGRSWQPQHF. Written as DNA, the CDR3 is TGTGCCAGCTCACCACTTGGCCGGAGCTGGCAGCCCCAGCATTTT.

The rearrangement uses TRBV7-9 and TRBJ2-3; D is undetermined. V was shortened by 11 bases and J by 2 bases, with 17 bases between the two germline ends. The CDR3 consists of 14 residues. Germline values: CDR1 SEHNR, CDR2 FQNEAQ (reference sequence). The CDR3 region has the DNA TGTGCCGTCCGTACGGCACTTCTCACAGATACGCAGTATTTT. Its translation: CAVRTALLTDTQYF.

The J gene is TRBJ2-7, the V gene TRBV30; 8 nucleotides agree with TRBD1. Germline-derived CDR1 and CDR2 are GTSNPN and SVGIG (reference sequence). With 7 bases clipped from V and 2 bases from J, the junction kept 7 bases outside the gene matches. CDR3 length equals 13 residues. The CDR3 spells CASKGTGAYEQYF. The CDR3 nucleotides are TGTGCCTCAAAAGGGACAGGAGCCTACGAGCAGTACTTC.

The gene calls are TRBV9 and TRBJ1-4; D is uncertain. Germline V lookup: CDR1 SGDLS, CDR2 YYNGEE. Trimming pared 3 bases from V and 4 bases from J, leaving 13 bases between. This CDR3 region has 15 residues. CDR3 DNA sequence: TGTGCCAGCAGCGGGAGGGCGGGCGGTAATGAAAAACTGTTTTTT. This codes for CASSGRAGGNEKLFF.

This chain uses TRBV21-1 with TRBJ2-1; the DNA was not used to check the table's D call, TRBD2. TRBV21-1 is annotated as a pseudogene. The CDR3 has 16 residues. The CDR3 DNA sequence: TGTGCCAGCAGTAACGATGGGACTAGCGGATACAATGAGCAGTTCTTC. Its protein is CASSNDGTSGYNEQFF.

The rearrangement links TRBV2 to TRBJ1-5; TRBD1 might be the D (5 bases). This CDR3 region has 13 residues. The germline CDR1 and CDR2 sequences are SNHLY and FYNNEI. Deletions cut 6 bases from V and 2 bases from J, with 8 bases between. CDR3 in amino acids: CASSREGNQPQHF. CDR3 DNA: TGTGCCAGCAGCAGGGAAGGCAATCAGCCCCAGCATTTT.